One and the same sample provided the 28 T cell receptor beta chains below, sequenced in a study of molecular identifiers for immune sequencing clone quantification (dated by TCRdb to between 2018 and 2020). The library was built by means of PCR. The sequencing machine was a NextSeq 500. Through fastp at Q25 and MiXCR, TCRdb rebuilt clones from the public reads, retaining in-frame beta chains. Each entry merges the rows of one CDR3 protein and shows their most common DNA and genes. The sample table shows approximately 590,000 distinct CDR3 sequences, and less than 30% are seen once. The ten top clones hold about 0.84% of the sample. The sample was naive CD8+ T cells from blood, with Jurkat cell RNA spiked in. The meaning of the sample's cell subset or site label: FACS-sorted CD8+CD4-CCR7+CD45RA+ naive T cells. All receptors derive from a human donor in good health. Some libraries in this study had Jurkat cell RNA spiked in.

This clonotype has more than one count but fewer than ten. J is TRBJ2-3 and V is TRBV19, with TRBD2 matching 10 bases. With V trimmed by 3 bases and J by 0 bases, 3 bases remained unmatched. The CDR3 sequence is 16 residues long. Germline CDR1 reads LNHDA; CDR2 reads SQIVND (reference sequence). The CDR3 DNA follows: TGTGCCAGTAGTATCCTAGCGGGAGCTAGCACAGATACGCAGTATTTT. Translation gives CASSILAGASTDTQYF.

V and J are TRBV6-2 or TRBV6-3 and TRBJ1-1, with D perhaps matching TRBD1 (5 bases). The length of the CDR3 is 13 residues. The germline gives CDR1 MNHEY, CDR2 SVGEGT. With 7 bases removed from V and 4 bases from J, the gap between germline ends came to 13 bases. This CDR3 is CASNPGPSTEAFF. Here the CDR3 DNA reads TGTGCCAGCAACCCAGGGCCGAGCACTGAAGCTTTCTTT.

This clonotype was found many times. This chain joins TRBV25-1 and TRBJ2-1; D gene unclear. Deletions cut 0 bases from V and 2 bases from J, with 11 bases between. Germline CDR1 MGHDK, CDR2 SYGVNS. The CDR3 loop spans 16 amino acids. CDR3 amino acids: CASSEYGAQTYNEQFF. The CDR3 region has the DNA TGTGCCAGCAGTGAATACGGTGCCCAGACCTACAATGAGCAGTTCTTC.

This chain uses TRBV4-1 with TRBJ1-5, with D possibly TRBD1 on 6 matching bases. CDR1 MGHRA and CDR2 YSYEKL come from the germline V gene. CDR3 length: 14 residues. The V end lost 6 bases, the J end lost 3 bases, and 12 bases lay between the germline ends. CDR3 protein: CASSVRDNNQPQHF. CDR3 bases: TGCGCCAGCAGTGTCCGGGACAACAATCAGCCCCAGCATTTT.

This clonotype has just a few counts. The chain carries TRBV6-2 or TRBV6-3 and TRBJ2-7; a weak D match, TRBD1 (6 bases). The CDR3 is 13 residues long. The ends were cut back, 0 bases at V and 6 bases at J, with 9 bases in the middle. CDR1 MNHEY and CDR2 SVGEGT come from the germline V gene. In nucleotides, the CDR3 is TGTGCCAGCAGTTACTCGTGGGGGCCCGAGCAGTACTTC. Residues: CASSYSWGPEQYF.

The J gene is TRBJ2-7, the V gene TRBV11-2; no clear D gene. CDR1 SGHAT and CDR2 FQNNGV come from the germline V gene. This CDR3 region has 14 residues. The V end was cut by 5 bases, the J end by 3 bases, with 14 bases between. As DNA, the CDR3 is TGTGCCAGCAGCCCGTCGGTCTCCGACTACGAGCAGTACTTC. Protein: CASSPSVSDYEQYF.

In its sample, this clonotype was seen many times. This rearrangement joins TRBV12-5 to TRBJ1-1, with D unresolved. Germline CDR1 reads LGHNT; CDR2 reads FRNRAP. V was trimmed by 6 bases and J by 8 bases, leaving 13 bases between them. This CDR3 is 12 amino acids long. The CDR3 DNA is TGTGCTAGTGGCGACCGAAACGAGGAAGCTTTCTTT. Its translation is CASGDRNEEAFF.

This clonotype was picked up many times. The chain is built from TRBV7-9 and TRBJ2-6; D is ambiguous. The CDR3 sequence is 14 residues long. The germline CDR1 and CDR2 sequences are SEHNR and FQNEAQ (reference sequence). Between the trimmed V and J ends, which lost 5 bases and 2 bases, there was a span of 7 bases. For the CDR3, the DNA is TGTGCCAGCAGCATTGACCCTGGGGCCAACGTCCTGACTTTC. It codes for CASSIDPGANVLTF.

This clonotype was counted ten times or more. J is TRBJ1-4 and V is TRBV9; D might be TRBD1 (6 bases). The CDR3 totals 14 residues. Germline-derived CDR1 and CDR2 are SGDLS and YYNGEE. The V end was cut by 0 bases, the J end by 6 bases, with 9 bases between. The CDR3 DNA reads as TGTGCCAGCAGCGTAGCGGGGGCTGATGAAAAACTGTTTTTT. Translation gives CASSVAGADEKLFF.

This clonotype has at least ten counts. V is TRBV6-5 and J is TRBJ1-1, with D unresolved. Germline V gene lookup returns CDR1 MNHEY and CDR2 SVGAGI. Trimming took off 6 bases at V and 4 bases at J, with 12 bases between the two ends. The CDR3 runs 13 residues. CDR3 protein: CASSRLPSTEAFF. The CDR3 DNA reads TGTGCCAGCAGCCGACTTCCCTCCACTGAAGCTTTCTTT.

Concerning this clonotype itself: A much larger clonotype is one base distant, so this may be a read error. The CDR3 spells CASSQDPPANSGDTIYF. Here the CDR3 DNA reads TGCGCCAGCAGCCAAGATCCCCCAGCAAACAGTGGAGACACCATATATTTT. The rearrangement links TRBV4-3 to TRBJ1-3; unclear D gene. Germline V lookup: CDR1 LGHNA, CDR2 YSLEER. The CDR3 runs 17 residues.

Remarks on this clonotype: A much larger clonotype is one base distant, so this may be a read error. Likely a read error: the CDR3 ends without its conserved phenylalanine or tryptophan. This sequence joins TRBV29-1 and TRBJ2-7; 8 nucleotides line up with TRBD1. CDR3 length: 12 residues. Germline V gives CDR1 SQVTM, CDR2 ANQGSEA. J lost 6 bases, V lost 1 base, and 2 bases had no gene match. The CDR3 DNA follows: TGCAGCGTTGAAGCAGGGGGCTTCGAGCAGTACTGC. Protein: CSVEAGGFEQYC.

The chain combines TRBV12-3 or TRBV12-4 with TRBJ2-5; the D gene is possibly TRBD2 (6 bases). Trimming removed 5 bases at V and 5 bases at J, with 15 bases between. CDR3 length: 14 amino acids. CDR3 DNA sequence: TGTGCCAGCAGTGTGACTAGGGCGACGGAGACCCAGTACTTC. Its protein is CASSVTRATETQYF.

This rearrangement joins TRBV28 to TRBJ2-3; D is possibly TRBD1 (5 bases). CDR3 length equals 14 residues. Per the germline V gene, CDR1 is MDHEN and CDR2 is SYDVKM. V was shortened by 11 bases and J by 4 bases, with 19 bases between the two germline ends. The CDR3 is CAGPATDRSDTQYF. Written as DNA, the CDR3 is TGTGCCGGCCCTGCGACAGACCGCTCAGATACGCAGTATTTT.

CDR3 nucleotide sequence: TGTGCCAGCAGTGAAGCCCGGGACGAGAACTCATACGAGCAGTACTTC. Its protein is CASSEARDENSYEQYF. The chain uses TRBV2 and TRBJ2-7; either TRBD1 or TRBD2 may fit D (5 bases each). Germline V gives CDR1 SNHLY, CDR2 FYNNEI. The CDR3 has 16 residues. V was pared by 0 bases and J by 4 bases, with 16 bases between. Full variable domain (outside the CDR3, taken from reference TRBV2 and TRBJ2-7): EPEVTQTPSHQVTQMGQEVILRCVPISNHLYFYWYRQILGQKVEFLVSFYNNEISEKSEIFDDQFSVERPDGSNFTLKIRSTKLEDSAMYFCASSEARDENSYEQYFGPGTRLTVT.

This clonotype was found a few times. The chain has TRBV11-2 and TRBJ2-1, with 16 bases fitting TRBD2. Trimming at V came to 1 base and at J to 6 bases, leaving 6 bases not matched to a gene. The CDR3 covers 18 residues. Germline CDR1 and CDR2: SGHAT and FQNNGV. The CDR3 here is CASSLAGTSGRAVNEQFF. The CDR3 DNA sequence: TGTGCCAGCAGCTTAGCCGGGACTAGCGGGAGGGCGGTCAATGAGCAGTTCTTC.

The chain links TRBV5-1 to TRBJ2-1; 14 nucleotides agree with TRBD2. Unmatched junction bases numbered 6, after V lost 0 bases and J lost 7 bases. This CDR3 spans 17 amino acids. CDR1 and CDR2 from the germline V gene are SGHRS and YFSETQ. The CDR3 DNA is TGCGCCAGCAGCTTGGGAGGCCGACTAGCGGGAGGGAATGAGCAGTTCTTC. This encodes CASSLGGRLAGGNEQFF.

The chain carries TRBV30 and TRBJ1-3; D gene uncertain. This CDR3 has 14 residues. Germline V gene data show CDR1 as GTSNPN and CDR2 as SVGIG (reference sequence). Trimming left V 0 bases short and J 1 base short, with 7 bases between. The CDR3 DNA sequence: TGTGCCTGGAGTGTCTGGGGATCTGGAAACACCATATATTTT. It yields the protein CAWSVWGSGNTIYF.

The genes are TRBV27 and TRBJ2-7; D remains ambiguous. The ends were cut back, 6 bases at V and 1 base at J, with 10 bases in the middle. CDR1 and CDR2 from the germline V gene are MNHEY and SMNVEV (reference sequence). The CDR3 is made up of 13 amino acids. The CDR3 spells CASRDVYSYEQYF. In nucleotides, the CDR3 is TGTGCCAGCAGGGATGTTTATTCCTACGAGCAGTACTTC.

The rearrangement uses TRBV11-2 and TRBJ2-2; tentative D call: TRBD2 (5 bases). Germline V gene lookup returns CDR1 SGHAT and CDR2 FQNNGV. The V end lost 11 bases, the J end lost 3 bases, and 7 bases lay between the germline ends. The CDR3 extends over 11 amino acids. CDR3 sequence (DNA): TGTGCCGAGGAGGACACCGGGGAGCTGTTTTTT. Translation: CAEEDTGELFF.

A note on this clonotype: Being one base from a much bigger clone, this may be a read error. This rearrangement joins TRBV10-2 to TRBJ2-7; D may be TRBD2 (6 bases). Trimming left V 1 base short and J 7 bases short, with 8 bases between. The length of the CDR3 is 12 residues. Germline CDR1 reads WSHSY; CDR2 reads SAAADI. The CDR3 protein is CASSEWAGEQYF. In DNA form, the CDR3 reads TGCGCCAGCAGTGAGTGGGCGGGGGAGCAGTACTTC.

As for this clonotype: This may come from a read error, since a much larger clone is one base off. The J gene is TRBJ2-7, the V gene TRBV5-1; no clear D. CDR1 SGHRS and CDR2 YFSETQ come from the germline V gene. The CDR3 is 12 amino acids. The CDR3 bases are TGCGCCAGCCGCTTGCTTCCCTACGAGCAGTACTTC. Its protein is CASRLLPYEQYF.

Worth noting for this clonotype: This clone may be a read error of a much larger clone one base away. This chain links TRBV5-6 with TRBJ2-5; the D is unclear. Germline CDR1 and CDR2: SGHDT and YYEEEE. The CDR3 length is 14 residues. CDR3 sequence (DNA): TGTGCCAACAGCTTGTATGATTTCCAAGAGACCCAGTACTTC. Protein: CANSLYDFQETQYF.

This clonotype has more than one count but fewer than ten. The chain carries TRBV3-1 and TRBJ2-5; possibly TRBD2 for D (6 bases). There are 18 residues in the CDR3. The germline CDR1 and CDR2 sequences are LGHDT and YNNKEL (reference sequence). Trimming left V 4 bases short and J 1 base short, with 22 bases between. The CDR3 coding sequence is TGTGCCAGCAGCCCGACCCCCGCTTTAGGCGGGGTCCAAGAGACCCAGTACTTC. Its translation: CASSPTPALGGVQETQYF.

The table lists this clonotype with many counts. The germline gene is not matched at one end of the junction; a read error may be the cause. The chain is built from TRBV7-7 and TRBJ2-5; no clear D gene. Germline loops: CDR1 SSHAT, CDR2 FNYEAQ (reference sequence). The CDR3 sequence is 13 residues long. The CDR3 sequence: CASSLEVQETQYF. The CDR3 DNA reads as TGTGCTAGCAGCTTAGAAGTCCAAGAGACCCAGTACTTC.

This clonotype showed up many times. The J gene is TRBJ1-1, the V gene TRBV27, with D possibly TRBD1 on 5 matching bases. The CDR3 length is 15 residues. Trimming took off 5 bases at V and 1 base at J, with 14 bases between the two ends. CDR1 MNHEY and CDR2 SMNVEV come from the germline V gene (reference sequence). The CDR3 here is CASSPVGAANTEAFF. CDR3 DNA sequence: TGTGCCAGCAGTCCAGTCGGGGCCGCGAACACTGAAGCTTTCTTT.

The rearrangement joins TRBV15 to TRBJ1-2; 7 nucleotides line up with TRBD1. From germline, CDR1 is LNHNV and CDR2 YYDKDF (reference sequence). V was clipped by 0 bases and J by 2 bases; unmatched bases: 6. There are 16 residues in the CDR3. CDR3 sequence (DNA): TGTGCCACCAGCAGAGAGACAGGGAGAGTCAACTATGGCTACACCTTC. Translated, it gives CATSRETGRVNYGYTF.

Of note for this clonotype: A much larger clone differs by one base, so this may be a read error. The rearrangement links TRBV28 to TRBJ2-7; D ambiguous. The CDR3 has 15 residues. The germline V gene encodes CDR1 MDHEN and CDR2 SYDVKM. V shed 2 bases and J shed 2 bases, with 13 bases lying between them. CDR3 in amino acids: CASSLRGILTYEQYF. The DNA for the CDR3 is TGTGCCAGCAGTTTACGTGGTATCCTGACCTACGAGCAGTACTTC.